This T cell receptor beta chain is from a study of Graves' ophthalmopathy and Graves' hyperthyroidism. Study-wide findings and caveats: Most expanded thyroid clonotypes above 0.001 frequency also appeared in blood. Discriminating ophthalmopathy from stable hyperthyroidism, a 13-signature model attained a sensitivity of over 85% and a specificity of around 81%.

V lost 5 bases to trimming and J lost 3 bases, with 10 bases between them. Germline V gene lookup returns CDR1 PRHDT and CDR2 FYEKMQ (reference sequence). The CDR3 has 13 amino acids. Uncontrolled infections, pregnancy, lactation or other autoimmune diseases led to patient exclusion. Thyroid ultrasound, orbital computed tomography, TRAb, serum thyroxine and clinical symptoms formed the basis of diagnosis. RNA transcripts provided the template for amplifying TCR beta CDR3 regions. HTBI primers primed a first-round RT-PCR, and a second-round multiplex PCR followed. TCRdb re-derived calls from the multiplex PCR reads in MiXCR, one entry per CDR3 protein. This table holds a few hundred thousand distinct CDR3 sequences, roughly 40% found once. In this sample, this clonotype turned up many times. The antigen is not known.

This chain joins TRBV13 and TRBJ1-1; D is perhaps TRBD1 (5 bases). This receptor was obtained from an adult man with Graves' hyperthyroidism. Sequencing used peripheral blood or thyroid tissue (not recorded which). DNA for the CDR3: TGTGCCAGCAGCGGTGAGGGGTACACTGAAGCTTTCTTT. Its protein is CASSGEGYTEAFF.